The entry below describes one T cell receptor beta chain. The antigen remains undetermined. cDNA serving as the sequencing template came from extracted, reverse transcribed RNA. Using immunoSEQ multiplex PCR, the repertoire was profiled, and TCRdb retains in-frame clones only, with some absent. The sample records 150,000 to 200,000 clones, 50% to 70% being singletons. This specimen comes from a study of CD8+ T cells in alopecia areata. Study summary: A regimen of oral tofacitinib, 5 to 10 mg twice daily, was given to treated patients. After 6 to 18 months of tofacitinib, follow-up continued 6 months off drug.

This CDR3 is built from 14 residues. V lost 3 bases to trimming and J lost 3 bases, with 11 bases between them. Germline V gene data show CDR1 as SEHNR and CDR2 as FQNEAQ (reference sequence). Treatment noted: oral pan-JAK inhibitor, 5-10 mg twice daily. Study conclusions and caveats: Tofacitinib significantly decreased scalp clonality and expanded CD8+ clones among top 100.

The TCR comes from a human donor with alopecia areata. This rearrangement joins TRBV7-9 to TRBJ2-5; D is perhaps TRBD1 or TRBD2 (5 bases each). The sequences come from CD4+ T cells sorted from blood, collected at week 4, from a patient treated with tofacitinib. In nucleotides, the CDR3 is TGTGCCAGCAGCTTTATTGGGGGAGAAGAGACCCAGTACTTC. It yields the protein CASSFIGGEETQYF.